The clone carrying this T cell receptor beta chain has only a few counts. Its antigen remains unknown. TCRdb fed the 5' RACE reads into MiXCR, producing one record per CDR3 protein. The data hold 150,000 to 250,000 distinct CDR3 sequences, with 9.5% to 15% observed a single time. Deletions cut 1 base from V and 0 bases from J, with 13 bases between. Germline CDR1 SQVTM, CDR2 ANQGSEA. This CDR3 region has 15 residues. The sample originates from a study of CD8 T cells in ankylosing spondylitis. Study-level results: There were earlier reports of some motif variants in reactive arthritis synovial fluid and blood.

Input material: blood, either unsorted or a sorted T cell fraction (not recorded which). V and J are TRBV29-1 and TRBJ2-7, with D maybe TRBD2 (7 bases). The receptor was isolated from a male donor with ankylosing spondylitis or in good health (not recorded which). CDR3 residues: CSVEVMGGPSYEQYF. CDR3 bases: TGCAGCGTTGAAGTTATGGGGGGGCCCTCCTACGAGCAGTACTTC.